The 17 T cell receptor beta chains reported below all come from one sample, sequenced in a study of T cells in Graves' hyperthyroidism and ophthalmopathy. Amplification yielded TCR beta CDR3 regions, with RNA transcripts as the source. First-round RT-PCR targeting the TCR CDR3 was performed with the HTBI primer set. TCRdb re-called the multiplex PCR reads with MiXCR, one entry per CDR3 protein. Of approximately 690,000 distinct CDR3 sequences detected, around 20% appear once; the ten largest clones hold 34%. What was sequenced was blood. The source is a man aged 25 to 45 with Graves' ophthalmopathy.

In its sample, this clonotype was seen a few times. J is TRBJ2-7 and V is TRBV4-1; maybe TRBD1 (6 bases). This CDR3 has 16 amino acids. V lost 0 bases and J lost 2, with 14 bases in between. The germline V gene encodes CDR1 MGHRA and CDR2 YSYEKL. The CDR3 protein is CASSQDSTGRAYEQYF. The CDR3 bases are TGCGCCAGCAGCCAAGACTCGACAGGCCGAGCCTACGAGCAGTACTTC.

This clonotype has more than one count but fewer than ten. The CDR3 nucleotides are TGCGCCAGCAGCTGGGGGACAGAACCGTACGAGCAGTACTTC. This encodes CASSWGTEPYEQYF. V and J are TRBV5-1 and TRBJ2-7, with 7 bases that match TRBD1. The V segment lost 3 bases and the J segment 4 bases; nucleotides outside the gene matches: 7. This CDR3 has 14 residues. CDR1 and CDR2 from the germline V gene are SGHRS and YFSETQ.

This clonotype was counted a few times. The CDR3 is CASTTLMVSYEQYF. As DNA, the CDR3 is TGTGCCAGCACTACCCTGATGGTTTCCTACGAGCAGTACTTC. This chain links TRBV28 with TRBJ2-7; D is ambiguous. In germline, CDR1 is MDHEN, CDR2 SYDVKM. The V and J ends lost 7 bases and 1 base respectively, with 14 bases between them. The CDR3 is 14 amino acids.

The chain employs TRBV20-1 and TRBJ1-1; the D is unclear. The CDR3 covers 13 residues. V was shortened by 2 bases and J by 0 bases, with 7 bases between the two germline ends. Germline assignment: CDR1 DFQATT and CDR2 SNEGSKA (reference sequence). The CDR3: CSARRGMNTEAFF. The CDR3 DNA reads TGCAGTGCTAGACGGGGTATGAACACTGAAGCTTTCTTT.

The chain uses TRBV29-1 and TRBJ1-1; D might be TRBD1 (5 bases). The CDR3 is 12 residues long. The V end lost 6 bases, the J end lost 4 bases, and 12 bases lay between the germline ends. Germline assignment: CDR1 SQVTM and CDR2 ANQGSEA. CDR3 loop: CSVPGSGTEAFF. In DNA, the CDR3 is TGCAGCGTCCCAGGGTCGGGCACTGAAGCTTTCTTT.

This clonotype was seen repeatedly, ten times or more. The gene calls are TRBV7-3 and TRBJ2-1; 14 nucleotides align to TRBD2. Germline V gives CDR1 SGHTA, CDR2 FQGTGA. The junction had 21 bases not matched to a gene; V was cut back by 5 bases and J by 9 bases. CDR3 length: 20 amino acids. The CDR3 reads CASSPTGTSGRGPSGGEQFF. The DNA for the CDR3 is TGTGCCAGCAGCCCCACCGGGACTAGCGGGAGAGGGCCCAGCGGGGGTGAGCAGTTCTTC.

J is TRBJ2-1 and V is TRBV11-2, with a possible D match to TRBD2 (6 bases). From germline, CDR1 is SGHAT and CDR2 FQNNGV. This CDR3 spans 14 amino acids. Trimming shortened V by 2 bases and J by 7 bases, and 12 bases separated the two germline ends. CDR3 loop: CASSLTRTKNEQFF. The CDR3 bases are TGTGCCAGCAGCTTAACTCGGACTAAAAATGAGCAGTTCTTC.

This clonotype appeared many times. This rearrangement joins TRBV20-1 to TRBJ1-1; maybe TRBD1 (6 bases). Trimming pared 7 bases from V and 4 bases from J, leaving 10 bases between. Germline V gene lookup returns CDR1 DFQATT and CDR2 SNEGSKA (reference sequence). This CDR3 spans 11 amino acids. CDR3 sequence: CSVTGSTEAFF. For the CDR3, the DNA is TGCAGTGTTACAGGGTCCACTGAAGCTTTCTTT.

The sample holds a few counts of this clonotype. The gene calls are TRBV7-9 and TRBJ2-7; TRBD1 matches at 8 bases. The CDR3 totals 15 residues. Germline V CDR1 and CDR2: SEHNR, FQNEAQ (reference sequence). V lost 5 bases to trimming and J lost 3 bases; unmatched junction nucleotides: 9. The DNA of the CDR3 is TGTGCCAGCAGCCCAGGACAGGGTACTCTCTACGAGCAGTACTTC. This codes for CASSPGQGTLYEQYF.

This clonotype showed up many times. The chain uses TRBV20-1 and TRBJ1-1; possibly TRBD1 for D (6 bases). CDR3 size: 11 residues. Germline V lookup: CDR1 DFQATT, CDR2 SNEGSKA (reference sequence). The CDR3 spells CRPGDGTEAFF. The CDR3 DNA reads TGCAGACCAGGGGATGGCACTGAAGCTTTCTTT.

The V gene is TRBV13, the J gene TRBJ2-7, with 10 bases identical to TRBD2. Germline V gene lookup returns CDR1 PRHDT and CDR2 FYEKMQ (reference sequence). The V gene end was trimmed by 5 bases and the J gene end by 4 bases; junction bases not matched to a gene: 8. The CDR3 runs to 15 residues. The CDR3 loop reads CASSPRLAGDYEQYF. DNA of the CDR3: TGTGCCAGCAGCCCCCGACTAGCGGGTGATTACGAGCAGTACTTC.

This clonotype was seen only a few times. The CDR3 protein is CASSSRELETQYF. CDR3 DNA: TGTGCCAGCAGTTCCAGGGAGTTGGAGACCCAGTACTTC. V is TRBV6-1 and J is TRBJ2-5; the D call may be TRBD1 or TRBD2 (5 bases each). The CDR3 loop spans 13 amino acids. Trimming took 5 bases from V and 5 from J, leaving 12 bases between them. In germline, CDR1 is MNHNS, CDR2 SASEGT.

The J gene is TRBJ2-1, the V gene TRBV20-1; D is undetermined. Trimming took 6 bases from V and 4 from J, leaving 4 bases between them. The CDR3 has 10 residues. From germline, CDR1 is DFQATT and CDR2 SNEGSKA (reference sequence). CDR3 amino acids: CSANYNEQFF. As DNA, the CDR3 is TGCAGTGCCAATTACAATGAGCAGTTCTTC.

V and J are TRBV9 and TRBJ2-1; 10 bases fit TRBD2. The germline gives CDR1 SGDLS, CDR2 YYNGEE. The CDR3 sequence is 14 residues long. After removal of 4 bases from V and 5 bases from J, the junction contained 3 bases not matched to a gene. The CDR3 nucleotides are TGTGCCAGCAGCACTAGCGGGAACCACAATGAGCAGTTCTTC. Its translation: CASSTSGNHNEQFF.

The CDR3 region is CSGREGTQGTGELFF. As DNA, the CDR3 is TGCAGTGGAAGAGAGGGCACGCAAGGGACCGGGGAGCTGTTTTTT. The chain employs TRBV20-1 and TRBJ2-2, with a possible D match to TRBD2 (5 bases). The CDR3 has 15 residues. V dropped 7 bases and J dropped 5 bases, with 20 bases sitting between them. CDR1 and CDR2 from the germline V gene are DFQATT and SNEGSKA (reference sequence).

The chain joins TRBV20-1 to TRBJ1-2; D call uncertain. The CDR3 consists of 12 residues. From germline, CDR1 is DFQATT and CDR2 SNEGSKA (reference sequence). The V gene lost 0 bases and the J gene lost 8 bases, with 10 bases spanning the gap. This CDR3 reads CSARDRTSGYTF. DNA for the CDR3: TGCAGTGCTAGAGATCGAACGAGCGGCTACACCTTC.

The chain carries TRBV30 and TRBJ2-3, with D perhaps matching TRBD1 (5 bases). Trimming stripped 1 base from V and 2 bases from J, with 7 bases between. The CDR3 consists of 13 residues. Germline V gene lookup returns CDR1 GTSNPN and CDR2 SVGIG (reference sequence). The CDR3 reads CAWSEGYTDTQYF. In nucleotides, the CDR3 is TGTGCCTGGAGTGAGGGGTACACAGATACGCAGTATTTT.